This TCR beta chain was captured by sequencing in a study of blood T cell repertoires in COVID-19. Overall study context: The study drew acute and convalescent COVID-19 samples from the United States, Italy and Spain. PBMCs, B-cell-depleted T cells, or T cells were the source of the cDNA or gDNA that made up the material.

Authors' methods: Amplifying reference gene primers gave estimates of nucleated cell counts. TCRdb's copy holds only in-frame clones and misses some; the assay was immunoSEQ multiplex PCR. That table gives V, J and clone size, and the DNA gave D and trimming. The repertoire holds 200,000 to 250,000 clones, with around nine tenths as singletons. The CDR3 sequence is 15 residues long. Germline lookup yields CDR1 LGHDT and CDR2 YNNKEL (reference sequence). J was trimmed by 9 bases and V by 5 bases; bases with no gene match: 12. The sequenced sample consisted of peripheral blood. The source of this sequence is a woman between 40 and 55 years old with acute or convalescent COVID-19. The V gene is TRBV3-1 (or the pseudogene TRBV3-2), the J gene TRBJ2-5; 10 bases fit TRBD2. The CDR3 is CASSGGTSGVLAQYF. The CDR3 nucleotides are TGTGCCAGCAGCGGTGGAACTAGCGGGGTATTGGCCCAGTACTTC.